Below are 19 T cell receptor beta chains sequenced from a single sample in a study of cytomegalovirus exposure and HLA in healthy donors. 13 Jbeta primers and 60 Vbeta primers were used for the PCR. Clones were read by immunoSEQ multiplex PCR, and TCRdb kept only the in-frame ones, dropping some. The sample has under 200,000 clones, 81% seen once. The specimen was PBMCs. Source of these receptors: a woman aged 18-30 years in good health and CMV-seronegative.

This rearrangement joins TRBV7-9 to TRBJ2-4; 9 bases are shared with TRBD1. This CDR3 is built from 19 residues. The junction had 11 bases not matched to a gene; V was cut back by 2 bases and J by 0 bases. Germline CDR1 reads SEHNR; CDR2 reads FQNEAQ (reference sequence). The CDR3 sequence: CASSLPGTGKGLAKNIQYF. The CDR3 DNA sequence: TGTGCCAGCAGCTTACCCGGGACAGGGAAGGGCCTAGCCAAAAACATTCAGTACTTC.

The chain employs TRBV7-9 and TRBJ2-7; the match to TRBD1 covers 8 bases. The junction had 6 bases not matched to a gene; V was cut back by 5 bases and J by 0 bases. The CDR3 totals 15 residues. Germline CDR1 reads SEHNR; CDR2 reads FQNEAQ (reference sequence). Here the CDR3 reads CASSTSGTGSYEQYF. CDR3 in DNA: TGTGCCAGCAGCACATCCGGGACAGGCTCCTACGAGCAGTACTTC.

The V gene is TRBV5-1, the J gene TRBJ2-3; the D gene is possibly TRBD1 (6 bases). Germline V lookup: CDR1 SGHRS, CDR2 YFSETQ. CDR3 size: 12 residues. The V end was cut by 3 bases, the J end by 11 bases, with 13 bases between. The CDR3 DNA sequence: TGCGCCAGCAGCTCGGACGGACAGAGGCAGTATTTT. It yields the protein CASSSDGQRQYF.

The CDR3, as DNA: TGTGCCAGCAGTTTAGACATCCCCGGGGAGCTGTTTTTT. Protein product: CASSLDIPGELFF. The chain joins TRBV28 to TRBJ2-2; no reliable D call. Germline V gives CDR1 MDHEN, CDR2 SYDVKM. Trimming took off 2 bases at V and 6 bases at J, with 7 bases between the two ends. This CDR3 comprises 13 residues.

J is TRBJ2-1 and V is TRBV25-1, with 11 bases that match TRBD2. Germline CDR1 MGHDK, CDR2 SYGVNS. The CDR3 totals 14 residues. V lost 4 bases and J lost 7; bases outside the gene matches: 3. CDR3 in DNA: TGTGCCAGCAGTGTCCTAGCGGGAGGTAATGAGCAGTTCTTC. Its protein is CASSVLAGGNEQFF. Supplemented by reference TRBV25-1 and TRBJ2-1, the full variable domain reads EADIYQTPRYLVIGTGKKITLECSQTMGHDKMYWYQQDPGMELHLIHYSYGVNSTEKGDLSSESTVSRIRTEHFPLTLESARPSHTSQYLCASSVLAGGNEQFFGPGTRLTVL.

This clone was counted a single time. The V and J genes are TRBV10-1 and TRBJ2-7; 10 nucleotides align to TRBD2. Germline V gene lookup returns CDR1 WNHNN and CDR2 SYGVQD (reference sequence). The ends lost 5 bases at V and 9 bases at J; junction bases unmatched: 4. This CDR3 spans 12 amino acids. The CDR3 region is CASSSSGGRQYF. The CDR3 nucleotides are TGCGCCAGCAGTTCTAGCGGGGGCAGGCAGTACTTC.

The chain carries TRBV7-9 and TRBJ2-1; perhaps TRBD2 as D (7 bases). Germline V gene lookup returns CDR1 SEHNR and CDR2 FQNEAQ (reference sequence). V lost 5 bases, J lost 1 base, and 21 bases lay in between. CDR3 length: 18 amino acids. As DNA, the CDR3 is TGTGCCAGCAGCGCGGGGGACCCGGGACACCTTTCCTACAATGAGCAGTTCTTC. Its translation: CASSAGDPGHLSYNEQFF.

The chain carries TRBV5-4 and TRBJ2-2; 10 nucleotides line up with TRBD2. Germline V CDR1 and CDR2: SGHNT, YYREEE (reference sequence). The V segment lost 3 bases and the J segment 1 base; nucleotides outside the gene matches: 3. CDR3 size: 16 residues. The CDR3 region is CASSSGLAVNTGELFF. The CDR3 DNA reads TGTGCCAGCAGCTCAGGACTAGCGGTGAACACCGGGGAGCTGTTTTTT.

The chain recombines TRBV5-1 with TRBJ1-2; D ambiguous. V was shortened by 2 bases and J by 2 bases, with 16 bases between the two germline ends. The CDR3 contains 16 residues. The germline V gene has CDR1 SGHRS and CDR2 YFSETQ. The CDR3 sequence is CASSFSPTAGNYGYTF. CDR3 sequence (DNA): TGCGCCAGCAGCTTTTCACCGACCGCGGGCAACTATGGCTACACCTTC.

This chain links TRBV28 with TRBJ1-1; 7 bases are a match to TRBD1. In germline, CDR1 is MDHEN, CDR2 SYDVKM. The length of the CDR3 is 15 residues. V lost 3 bases, J lost 5 bases, and 9 bases stayed unmatched. The CDR3 bases are TGTGCCAGCAGTTTTTGTCTACAGGGGTGTACTGAAGCTTTCTTT. As protein: CASSFCLQGCTEAFF. Variable domain in full (rest from reference TRBV28 and TRBJ1-1): DVKVTQSSRYLVKRTGEKVFLECVQDMDHENMFWYRQDPGLGLRLIYFSYDVKMKEKGDIPEGYSVSREKKERFSLILESASTNQTSMYLCASSFCLQGCTEAFFGQGTRLTVV.

This clone showed up just a few times. J is TRBJ1-5 and V is TRBV28, with D hard to call. This CDR3 has 14 amino acids. V was clipped by 7 bases and J by 0 bases, with 10 bases between them. Per germline, CDR1 MDHEN and CDR2 SYDVKM. The CDR3 protein is CASTLSDSNQPQHF. Here the CDR3 DNA reads TGTGCCAGCACCCTCAGCGATAGCAATCAGCCCCAGCATTTT. Combining the CDR3 with reference TRBV28 and TRBJ1-5 gives the whole variable domain DVKVTQSSRYLVKRTGEKVFLECVQDMDHENMFWYRQDPGLGLRLIYFSYDVKMKEKGDIPEGYSVSREKKERFSLILESASTNQTSMYLCASTLSDSNQPQHFGDGTRLSIL.

The table lists this clone with a few counts. The rearrangement uses TRBV6-1 and TRBJ2-5; 7 bases agree with TRBD2. V was clipped by 2 bases and J by 4 bases; unmatched bases: 10. The germline V gene encodes CDR1 MNHNS and CDR2 SASEGT. This CDR3 has 16 residues. This CDR3 reads CASSELAGVLPETQYF. CDR3 bases: TGTGCCAGCAGTGAACTGGCGGGGGTCCTCCCAGAGACCCAGTACTTC.

The V gene is TRBV7-9, the J gene TRBJ1-3; 7 bases align to TRBD1. V was pared by 5 bases and J by 4 bases, with 8 bases of the junction left unmatched. The CDR3 runs 15 residues. Germline V gene data show CDR1 as SEHNR and CDR2 as FQNEAQ (reference sequence). The CDR3 region has the DNA TGTGCCAGCAGCACAGACAGGGCATCGGGAAACACCATATATTTT. Its translation is CASSTDRASGNTIYF.

Note on this clone: This same CDR3 is encoded by further DNA sequences in the sample. CDR3 sequence (DNA): TGTGCCAGCAGTGGACAGGGCTACGAGCAGTACTTC. Translation gives CASSGQGYEQYF. This sequence joins TRBV6-1 and TRBJ2-7; 7 bases align to TRBD1. The germline CDR1 and CDR2 sequences are MNHNS and SASEGT. Germline trimming cut 4 bases from V and 3 bases from J; bases unmatched to any gene: 0. The length of the CDR3 is 12 residues.

This chain links TRBV11-1 with TRBJ1-6, with D maybe TRBD1 (6 bases). This CDR3 contains 17 residues. Germline CDR1 is SGHAT and CDR2 is FQDESV (reference sequence). Trimming removed 5 bases at V and 0 bases at J, with 14 bases between. The CDR3 sequence is CASSRRTVSSYNSPLHF. The CDR3 DNA reads as TGTGCCAGCAGCAGAAGGACAGTAAGCTCCTATAATTCACCCCTCCACTTT.

The V gene is TRBV6-4, the J gene TRBJ2-1, with D possibly being TRBD1 (6 bases). The CDR3 has 18 amino acids. Germline CDR1 MRHNA, CDR2 SNTAGT. Deletions cut 5 bases from V and 0 bases from J, with 20 bases between. CDR3 DNA: TGTGCCAGCAGTAAGTTCGGGACACCCTTGAGCTCCTACAATGAGCAGTTCTTC. Translation gives CASSKFGTPLSSYNEQFF.

CDR3 sequence reads: CASSRGLEGWETQYF. For the CDR3, the DNA is TGTGCCAGCAGCCGCGGACTAGAGGGATGGGAGACCCAGTACTTC. The chain couples TRBV7-9 to TRBJ2-5, with 7 positions matching TRBD2. The CDR3 contains 15 residues. The J segment lost 5 bases and the V segment lost 5 bases, leaving 11 bases of the junction unmatched. Germline V CDR1 and CDR2: SEHNR, FQNEAQ (reference sequence).

The chain has TRBV5-4 and TRBJ1-2; 9 bases fit TRBD1. Germline CDR1 and CDR2: SGHNT and YYREEE (reference sequence). The CDR3 has 15 residues. V shed 0 bases and J 3 bases; nucleotides not matched to a gene: 3. CDR3 nucleotide sequence: TGTGCCAGCAGCTTGGTGGGACAGGGTCACTATGGCTACACCTTC. Translated: CASSLVGQGHYGYTF.

The V gene is TRBV5-1, the J gene TRBJ2-1, with TRBD1 matching 7 bases. Germline V gene sequence: CDR1 SGHRS, CDR2 YFSETQ. The CDR3 has 15 amino acids. V gave up 2 bases and J gave up 6 bases; unmatched junction bases: 8. The DNA of the CDR3 is TGCGCCAGCAGCTTAGGACAGGTTAGGATCAATGAGCAGTTCTTC. Protein product: CASSLGQVRINEQFF. Combining the CDR3 with reference TRBV5-1 and TRBJ2-1 gives the whole variable domain KAGVTQTPRYLIKTRGQQVTLSCSPISGHRSVSWYQQTPGQGLQFLFEYFSETQRNKGNFPGRFSGRQFSNSRSEMNVSTLELGDSALYLCASSLGQVRINEQFFGPGTRLTVL.